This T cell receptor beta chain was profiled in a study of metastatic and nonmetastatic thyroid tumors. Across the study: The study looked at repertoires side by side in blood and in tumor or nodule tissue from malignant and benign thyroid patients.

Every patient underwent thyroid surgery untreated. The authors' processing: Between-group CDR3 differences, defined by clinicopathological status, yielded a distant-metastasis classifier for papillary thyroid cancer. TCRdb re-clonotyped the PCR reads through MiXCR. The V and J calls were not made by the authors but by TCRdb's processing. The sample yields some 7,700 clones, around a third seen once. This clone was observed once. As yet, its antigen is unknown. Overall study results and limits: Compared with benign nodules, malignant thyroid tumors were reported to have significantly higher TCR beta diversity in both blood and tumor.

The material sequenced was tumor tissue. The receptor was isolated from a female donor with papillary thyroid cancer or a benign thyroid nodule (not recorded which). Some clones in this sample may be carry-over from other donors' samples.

The CDR3: CSAPLRGSGANVLTF. The CDR3 nucleotides read TGCAGTGCTCCACTCAGGGGCTCTGGGGCCAACGTCCTGACTTTC. The chain carries TRBV20-1 and TRBJ2-6, with a weak D call TRBD1 (6 bases). This CDR3 comprises 15 residues. The ends were cut back, 5 bases at V and 0 bases at J, with 11 bases in the middle. Per germline, CDR1 DFQATT and CDR2 SNEGSKA (reference sequence).